The T cell receptor (beta chain) under discussion was sequenced for a study of post-analysis software for immune sequencing data. About the research overall: Progressive-relapsing, secondary progressive and relapsing-remitting multiple sclerosis were among the disease courses included.

Points from the study as a whole: Several TRBV segments, TRBV5-6, TRBV5-1 and TRBV20-1 among them, were found more frequent in patients than controls. Significantly lower normalized Chao1 diversity was seen in multiple sclerosis patients than in controls. Samples prepared in the same batch strongly co-clustered by F measure.

Germline CDR1 SGDLS, CDR2 YYNGEE. V was trimmed by 3 bases and J by 5 bases, leaving 9 bases between them. This CDR3 has 13 residues. Carried by the TCR beta cDNA libraries were unique molecular identifiers. There were about 1 to 10 million T cells, and approximately 500,000 cDNA molecules came from them. Each CDR3 protein is one row after TCRdb ran MiXCR on the PCR reads. This table has more than 500,000 distinct CDR3 sequences, less than 40% appearing once. As to this clonotype: Its specificity is not known.

This chain uses TRBV9 with TRBJ1-5, with TRBD1 as a possible D gene (5 bases). What was sequenced was blood. This sequence was found in a girl aged 2-17 years with multiple sclerosis. The CDR3 spells CASSALGDQPQHF. The CDR3 coding sequence is TGTGCCAGCAGCGCCCTAGGGGATCAGCCCCAGCATTTT. Using reference TRBV9 and TRBJ1-5 for the parts outside the CDR3, the full variable domain is DSGVTQTPKHLITATGQRVTLRCSPRSGDLSVYWYQQSLDQGLQFLIQYYNGEERAKGNILERFSAQQFPDLHSELNLSSLELGDSALYFCASSALGDQPQHFGDGTRLSIL.